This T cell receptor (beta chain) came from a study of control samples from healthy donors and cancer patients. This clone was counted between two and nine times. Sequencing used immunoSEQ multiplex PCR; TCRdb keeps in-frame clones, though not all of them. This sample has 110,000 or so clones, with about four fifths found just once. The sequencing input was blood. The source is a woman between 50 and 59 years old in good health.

CDR3 in DNA: TGTGCCAGTAGTATTTTGGGCGGGAGCCGCATTCAGTACTTC. Protein: CASSILGGSRIQYF. This sequence joins TRBV19 and TRBJ2-4; 7 positions agree with TRBD2. Germline CDR1 LNHDA, CDR2 SQIVND (reference sequence). V lost 3 bases and J lost 9; bases outside the gene matches: 8. The CDR3 is 14 amino acids.